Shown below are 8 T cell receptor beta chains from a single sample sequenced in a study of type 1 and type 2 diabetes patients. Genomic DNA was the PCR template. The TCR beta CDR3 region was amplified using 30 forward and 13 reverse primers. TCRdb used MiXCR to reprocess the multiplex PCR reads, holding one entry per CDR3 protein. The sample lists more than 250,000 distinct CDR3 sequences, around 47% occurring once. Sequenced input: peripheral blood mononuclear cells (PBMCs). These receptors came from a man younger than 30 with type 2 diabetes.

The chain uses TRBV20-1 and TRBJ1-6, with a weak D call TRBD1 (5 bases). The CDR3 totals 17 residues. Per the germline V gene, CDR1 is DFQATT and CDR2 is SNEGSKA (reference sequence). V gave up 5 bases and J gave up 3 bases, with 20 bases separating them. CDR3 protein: CSAPESRAVGYNSPLHF. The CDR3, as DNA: TGCAGTGCTCCGGAGTCCAGGGCGGTAGGCTATAATTCACCCCTCCACTTT.

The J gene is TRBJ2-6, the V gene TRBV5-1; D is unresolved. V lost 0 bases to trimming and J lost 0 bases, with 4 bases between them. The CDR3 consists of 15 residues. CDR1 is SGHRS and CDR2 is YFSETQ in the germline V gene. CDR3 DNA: TGCGCCAGCAGCTTGGACCTCTCTGGGGCCAACGTCCTGACTTTC. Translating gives CASSLDLSGANVLTF.

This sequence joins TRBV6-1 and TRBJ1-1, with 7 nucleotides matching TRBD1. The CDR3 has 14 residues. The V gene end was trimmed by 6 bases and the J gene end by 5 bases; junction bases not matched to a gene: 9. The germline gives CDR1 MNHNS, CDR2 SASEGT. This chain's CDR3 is CASSTPTGRTEAFF. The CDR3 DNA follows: TGTGCCAGCAGCACCCCGACAGGGAGGACTGAAGCTTTCTTT.

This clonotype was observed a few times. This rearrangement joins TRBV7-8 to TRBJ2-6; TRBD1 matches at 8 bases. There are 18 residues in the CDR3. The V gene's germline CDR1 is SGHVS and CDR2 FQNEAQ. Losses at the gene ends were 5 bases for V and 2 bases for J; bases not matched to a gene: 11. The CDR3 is CASSPGQGQGPGANVLTF. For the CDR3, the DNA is TGTGCCAGCAGCCCCGGACAGGGTCAGGGCCCTGGGGCCAACGTCCTGACTTTC.

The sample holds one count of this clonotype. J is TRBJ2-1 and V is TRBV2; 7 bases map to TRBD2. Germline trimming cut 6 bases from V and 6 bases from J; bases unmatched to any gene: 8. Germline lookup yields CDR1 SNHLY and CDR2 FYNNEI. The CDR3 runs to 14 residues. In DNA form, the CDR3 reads TGTGCCAGCAGACCCAATACGGGAGGCAATGAGCAGTTCTTC. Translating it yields CASRPNTGGNEQFF.

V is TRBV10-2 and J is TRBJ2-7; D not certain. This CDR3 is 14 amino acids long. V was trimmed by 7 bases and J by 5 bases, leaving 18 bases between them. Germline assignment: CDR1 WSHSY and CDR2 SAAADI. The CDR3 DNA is TGCGCCAGCATGGTTAATCCGTCGTTCCACGAGCAGTACTTC. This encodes CASMVNPSFHEQYF.

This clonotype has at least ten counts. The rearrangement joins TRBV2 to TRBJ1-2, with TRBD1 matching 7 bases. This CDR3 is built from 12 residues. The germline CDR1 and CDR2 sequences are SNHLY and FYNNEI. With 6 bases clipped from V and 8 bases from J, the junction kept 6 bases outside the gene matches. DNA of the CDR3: TGTGCCAGCAGACCCCCCAGGGGGGGCTACACCTTC. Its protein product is CASRPPRGGYTF.

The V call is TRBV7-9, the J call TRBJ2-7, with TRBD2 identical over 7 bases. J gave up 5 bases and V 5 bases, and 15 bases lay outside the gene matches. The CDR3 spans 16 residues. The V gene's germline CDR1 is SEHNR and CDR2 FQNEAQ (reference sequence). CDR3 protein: CASSHSGGGRVHEQYF. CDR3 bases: TGTGCCAGCAGCCACTCGGGTGGCGGGAGAGTCCACGAGCAGTACTTC. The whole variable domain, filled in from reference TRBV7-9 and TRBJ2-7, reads DTGVSQNPRHKITKRGQNVTFRCDPISEHNRLYWYRQTLGQGPEFLTYFQNEAQLEKSRLLSDRFSAERPKGSFSTLEIQRTEQGDSAMYLCASSHSGGGRVHEQYFGPGTRLTVT.